Here is one TCR beta chain with its context. This sample is part of a study of blood T cell repertoires in COVID-19. Study information: Spain, Italy and the United States supplied samples that represented acute and convalescent COVID-19.

The CDR3 is 14 amino acids. From germline, CDR1 is SGHTA and CDR2 FQGNSA. V dropped 1 base and J dropped 4 bases, with 11 bases sitting between them. During active infection, Seattle patients enrolled and were then monitored through disease. Sequenced by immunoSEQ multiplex PCR; TCRdb stores in-frame clones only, minus some. The sample records 150,000 to 200,000 clones, about 85% being singletons. The chain carries TRBV7-2 and TRBJ2-7; TRBD2 is a possible D gene (6 bases). This receptor was taken from a woman in her 70s with COVID-19, enrolled during active disease. What was sequenced was peripheral blood. CDR3 loop: CASSLGGNKYEQYF. The CDR3 DNA sequence: TGTGCCAGCAGCTTAGGCGGGAATAAGTACGAGCAGTACTTC.